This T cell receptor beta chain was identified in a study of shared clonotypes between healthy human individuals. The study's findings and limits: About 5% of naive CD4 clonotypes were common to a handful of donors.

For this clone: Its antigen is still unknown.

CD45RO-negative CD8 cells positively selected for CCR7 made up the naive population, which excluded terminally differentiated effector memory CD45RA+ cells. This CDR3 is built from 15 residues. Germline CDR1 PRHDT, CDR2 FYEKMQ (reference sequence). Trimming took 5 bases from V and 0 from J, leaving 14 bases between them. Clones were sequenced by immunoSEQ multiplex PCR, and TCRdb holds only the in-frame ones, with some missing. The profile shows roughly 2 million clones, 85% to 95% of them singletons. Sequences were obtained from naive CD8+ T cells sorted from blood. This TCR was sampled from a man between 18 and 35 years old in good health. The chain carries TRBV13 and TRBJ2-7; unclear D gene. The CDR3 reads CASSLPGRSSYEQYF. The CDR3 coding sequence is TGTGCCAGCAGCCTCCCCGGCAGGAGCTCCTACGAGCAGTACTTC.